These 24 T cell receptor beta chains share one sample of origin, sequenced in a study of cytomegalovirus exposure and HLA in healthy donors. The PCR contained 60 Vbeta and 13 Jbeta primers. Sequencing was performed with immunoSEQ multiplex PCR; in TCRdb, only in-frame clones are kept and a portion is missing. The sample comprises around 180,000 clones, approximately 80% of which are singletons, and roughly 5% rests with the top ten. Sequencing was done on a sample of PBMCs. The origin of the receptors is a man aged 18 to 29 in good health and CMV-seronegative.

The genes are TRBV29-1 and TRBJ2-7; tentatively, D is TRBD2 (6 bases). Per germline, CDR1 SQVTM and CDR2 ANQGSEA. V gave up 2 bases and J gave up 2 bases, with 10 bases separating them. CDR3 size: 13 residues. The CDR3 reads CSVEQPGAYEQYF. Here the CDR3 DNA reads TGCAGCGTTGAACAACCGGGGGCCTACGAGCAGTACTTC.

This clone was seen a single time. The chain couples TRBV6-6 to TRBJ2-7; D may be TRBD2 (5 bases). Germline assignment: CDR1 MNHNY and CDR2 SVGAGI (reference sequence). The V end lost 6 bases, the J end lost 2 bases, and 14 bases lay between the germline ends. This CDR3 has 14 residues. CDR3: CASSAGSGTYEQYF. The DNA of the CDR3 is TGTGCCAGCAGCGCCGGATCGGGAACCTACGAGCAGTACTTC.

This CDR3 is CASSVKSNEQFF. DNA of the CDR3: TGTGCCAGCAGCGTAAAGAGCAATGAGCAGTTCTTC. The gene calls are TRBV9 and TRBJ2-1; the D is unclear. CDR1 is SGDLS, CDR2 YYNGEE, per germline. V lost 1 base to trimming and J lost 6 bases, with 5 bases between them. The CDR3 runs 12 residues.

This chain links TRBV19 with TRBJ1-5; 7 bases are shared with TRBD1. The CDR3 spans 16 residues. Germline V gene lookup returns CDR1 LNHDA and CDR2 SQIVND (reference sequence). V gave up 5 bases and J gave up 2 bases; unmatched junction bases: 9. The CDR3, as DNA: TGTGCCAGTAGTCGACAGGGAAGGAAAGGCAATCAGCCCCAGCATTTT. Translated: CASSRQGRKGNQPQHF.

The chain is built from TRBV7-9 and TRBJ2-2; D gene unclear. The CDR3 runs to 14 residues. Germline V lookup: CDR1 SEHNR, CDR2 FQNEAQ (reference sequence). Deletions cut 2 bases from V and 7 bases from J, with 11 bases between. The CDR3 DNA follows: TGTGCCAGCAGCTTATTGCGCGTAAACGGGGAGCTGTTTTTT. Translation: CASSLLRVNGELFF.

This clone showed up just once. This chain links TRBV10-3 with TRBJ2-3, with 7 positions matching TRBD2. CDR1 ENHRY and CDR2 SYGVKD come from the germline V gene. V was clipped by 5 bases and J by 1 base; unmatched bases: 12. CDR3 length: 17 residues. The CDR3 sequence is CAISLSRGSGGTDTQYF. DNA of the CDR3: TGTGCCATCAGTTTGAGTCGCGGCAGCGGGGGCACAGATACGCAGTATTTT.

V gene TRBV7-6 combines with J gene TRBJ2-7, with 7 bases that match TRBD1. Germline V gives CDR1 SGHVS, CDR2 FNYEAQ. The CDR3 sequence is 15 residues long. V was pared by 5 bases and J by 2 bases, with 9 bases of the junction left unmatched. The DNA of the CDR3 is TGTGCCAGCAGCCCCCTTGCGACAGGGCCCTACGAGCAGTACTTC. Its protein is CASSPLATGPYEQYF.

The chain couples TRBV7-9 to TRBJ2-5; 11 bases align to TRBD2. The V segment lost 6 bases and the J segment 6 bases; nucleotides outside the gene matches: 3. The CDR3 runs to 13 residues. The germline CDR1 and CDR2 sequences are SEHNR and FQNEAQ (reference sequence). This CDR3 reads CASRLAGVQTQYF. The DNA for the CDR3 is TGTGCCAGCAGACTAGCGGGAGTACAGACCCAGTACTTC.

The gene calls are TRBV9 and TRBJ2-3; 8 bases are shared with TRBD1. The V gene's germline CDR1 is SGDLS and CDR2 YYNGEE. The CDR3 has 13 residues. The ends lost 3 bases at V and 6 bases at J; junction bases unmatched: 3. The CDR3: CASSGRTGDTQYF. CDR3 in DNA: TGTGCCAGCAGCGGAAGGACAGGGGATACGCAGTATTTT.

About this clone itself: Different DNA sequences within this sample yield the same CDR3. This sequence joins TRBV30 and TRBJ1-2; D gene ambiguous. The length of the CDR3 is 13 residues. Trimming cost V 4 bases and J 0 bases, with 9 bases left between them. Germline values: CDR1 GTSNPN, CDR2 SVGIG (reference sequence). The CDR3 DNA sequence: TGTGCCTGGACCGGAACAGCTAACTATGGCTACACCTTC. It translates to CAWTGTANYGYTF.

The rearrangement uses TRBV5-1 and TRBJ2-2, with 9 bases that match TRBD2. CDR1 is SGHRS and CDR2 is YFSETQ in the germline V gene. The V segment lost 4 bases and the J segment 7 bases; nucleotides outside the gene matches: 11. The CDR3 runs to 16 residues. DNA for the CDR3: TGCGCCAGCAGCCCGTTCGGCGGGGGGGCTGGCGGGGAGCTGTTTTTT. Protein: CASSPFGGGAGGELFF.

The chain combines TRBV6-6 with TRBJ2-7; 7 bases align to TRBD1. The CDR3 consists of 13 residues. Germline V gene data show CDR1 as MNHNY and CDR2 as SVGAGI (reference sequence). Unmatched junction bases numbered 5, after V lost 6 bases and J lost 3 bases. CDR3 in amino acids: CASSQDRFYEQYF. The CDR3 DNA sequence: TGTGCCAGCAGCCAGGACAGGTTCTACGAGCAGTACTTC.

This clone has only one observation. The CDR3: CASSGSGQGATEAFF. The DNA for the CDR3 is TGTGCCAGCAGTGGTTCGGGACAGGGCGCCACTGAAGCTTTCTTT. The V and J genes are TRBV2 and TRBJ1-1, with 9 bases matching TRBD1. Germline CDR1 SNHLY, CDR2 FYNNEI. The CDR3 is 15 residues long. V gave up 4 bases and J gave up 4 bases; unmatched junction bases: 7.

The genes are TRBV4-3 and TRBJ1-6; no clear D. The ends were cut back, 0 bases at V and 10 bases at J, with 7 bases in the middle. CDR3 length: 13 amino acids. CDR1 LGHNA and CDR2 YSLEER come from the germline V gene. This chain's CDR3 is CASSQDAGSPLHF. The CDR3 region has the DNA TGCGCCAGCAGCCAAGATGCGGGATCACCCCTCCACTTT.

The rearrangement joins TRBV9 to TRBJ2-7, with a tentative D call TRBD2 (6 bases). The CDR3 has 14 residues. The germline V gene has CDR1 SGDLS and CDR2 YYNGEE. Trimming took off 4 bases at V and 6 bases at J, with 17 bases between the two ends. CDR3 protein: CASSPSGLTIEQYF. CDR3 DNA: TGTGCCAGCAGCCCCAGCGGGCTTACGATCGAGCAGTACTTC.

The chain joins TRBV7-9 to TRBJ1-6, with D possibly TRBD1 on 5 matching bases. This CDR3 is 14 amino acids long. V gave up 5 bases and J gave up 10 bases, with 15 bases separating them. The germline V gene has CDR1 SEHNR and CDR2 FQNEAQ (reference sequence). The CDR3 DNA sequence: TGTGCCAGCAGCGGAGGCGGGACGACCTCACCCCTCCACTTT. Translated, it gives CASSGGGTTSPLHF.

V usage is TRBV30 and J usage is TRBJ2-3; maybe TRBD1 (6 bases). Trimming cost V 2 bases and J 0 bases, with 15 bases left between them. CDR1 is GTSNPN, CDR2 SVGIG, per germline (reference sequence). This CDR3 spans 16 amino acids. This CDR3 is CAWSPGTPTSTDTQYF. In DNA, the CDR3 is TGTGCCTGGAGTCCCGGGACACCCACTAGCACAGATACGCAGTATTTT.

The chain links TRBV12-5 to TRBJ2-7; 7 bases match TRBD1. The CDR3 is made up of 13 amino acids. Trimming took 1 base from V and 6 from J; bases not matched to a gene: 3. The germline V gene has CDR1 LGHNT and CDR2 FRNRAP. The CDR3 DNA sequence: TGTGCTAGTGGTTTGGGACAGGGCGCCGAGCAGTACTTC. It is translated as CASGLGQGAEQYF. The full variable domain, in which reference TRBV12-5 and TRBJ2-7 provide the parts outside the CDR3, is DARVTQTPRHKVTEMGQEVTMRCQPILGHNTVFWYRQTMMQGLELLAYFRNRAPLDDSGMPKDRFSAEMPDATLATLKIQPSEPRDSAVYFCASGLGQGAEQYFGPGTRLTVT.

The V and J genes are TRBV6-1 and TRBJ2-2; 10 bases map to TRBD1. V lost 3 bases to trimming and J lost 3 bases; unmatched junction nucleotides: 10. This CDR3 region has 18 residues. Germline loops: CDR1 MNHNS, CDR2 SASEGT. The CDR3 is CASSETRDRGWDTGELFF. CDR3 coding DNA: TGTGCCAGCAGTGAGACCCGGGACAGGGGCTGGGACACCGGGGAGCTGTTTTTT.

The V call is TRBV2, the J call TRBJ2-3, with TRBD2 matching 11 bases. The CDR3 covers 15 residues. Per the germline V gene, CDR1 is SNHLY and CDR2 is FYNNEI. V shed 6 bases and J 5 bases; nucleotides not matched to a gene: 7. The CDR3 here is CASSPTSGGIDTQYF. CDR3 nucleotides: TGTGCCAGCAGCCCAACTAGCGGGGGTATAGATACGCAGTATTTT.

This clone was observed once. The V and J genes are TRBV27 and TRBJ1-5; the D is unclear. The CDR3 is 13 amino acids. Germline-derived CDR1 and CDR2 are MNHEY and SMNVEV (reference sequence). V was pared by 2 bases and J by 4 bases, with 6 bases between. The CDR3: CASSLVLNQPQHF. The CDR3 DNA follows: TGTGCCAGCAGTTTAGTCCTGAATCAGCCCCAGCATTTT.

The V and J genes are TRBV28 and TRBJ1-5; D not certain. CDR1 and CDR2 from the germline V gene are MDHEN and SYDVKM. V shed 3 bases and J shed 7 bases, with 16 bases lying between them. This CDR3 is built from 15 residues. The CDR3 sequence is CASSFRSRGRQPQHF. In nucleotides, the CDR3 is TGTGCCAGCAGTTTTAGGTCCCGGGGTCGGCAGCCCCAGCATTTT.

This chain joins TRBV27 and TRBJ2-1, with D maybe TRBD1 (6 bases). CDR1 is MNHEY and CDR2 is SMNVEV in the germline V gene (reference sequence). Trimming pared 7 bases from V and 5 bases from J, leaving 15 bases between. The CDR3 has 14 amino acids. CDR3 region: CASKTGGRNNEQFF. The DNA for the CDR3 is TGTGCCAGCAAGACAGGTGGGAGAAACAATGAGCAGTTCTTC.

This sequence joins TRBV27 and TRBJ1-1; D remains ambiguous. The CDR3 loop spans 11 amino acids. CDR1 MNHEY and CDR2 SMNVEV come from the germline V gene (reference sequence). The germline V and J ends were trimmed by 10 bases and 7 bases, with 13 bases remaining between them. CDR3 amino acids: CATREAGEAFF. The CDR3 DNA is TGTGCCACAAGGGAGGCCGGTGAAGCTTTCTTT.